This T cell receptor beta chain stems from a study of T cell changes during pregnancy in multiple sclerosis. The method was immunoSEQ multiplex PCR; TCRdb's version includes in-frame clones alone and lacks a portion of them. The repertoire has 38,000 or so clones, 94% of them found once; the top ten carry approximately 0.39%. The CDR3 length is 14 residues. The V and J ends lost 7 bases and 0 bases, in that order; junction bases with no gene match: 5. Per germline, CDR1 MNHEY and CDR2 SMNVEV (reference sequence). The rearrangement uses TRBV27 and TRBJ2-7; 8 positions match TRBD2. The TCR comes from a female donor with multiple sclerosis, enrolled in a pregnancy study. This material consisted of CD4+ T cells from peripheral blood mononuclear cells, taken in the second trimester of pregnancy. The CDR3 coding sequence is TGTGCCAGCACCAGACTAGCGAGCTCCTACGAGCAGTACTTC. It is translated as CASTRLASSYEQYF.